This T cell receptor (beta chain) emerged from a study of shared clonotypes between healthy human individuals. Study-wide results and limits: Investigators collected only blood, and repertoires in tissues likely differ.

Turning to this clone: No antigen is known for it.

Every immunoSEQ plate was one replicate of a subset's evenly spread DNA. This table comes from immunoSEQ multiplex PCR, and its TCRdb copy is limited to in-frame clones, with some not included. The data contain under 2,000,000 clones, about 95% of them singletons. Deletions cut 6 bases from V and 5 bases from J, with 10 bases between. CDR3 length: 12 residues. Germline CDR1 reads LGHNA; CDR2 reads YSLEER. Naive CD8 cells lacked CD45RO, underwent positive selection for CCR7 and left out terminally differentiated effector memory CD45RA+ cells. The sequenced sample was naive CD8+ T cells sorted from blood. This sequence originates from a man aged 18 to 30 in good health. The J gene is TRBJ1-1, the V gene TRBV4-3; tentative D call: TRBD1 (5 bases). The CDR3 bases are TGCGCCAGCAGAAACCCAGGGACTGAAGCTTTCTTT. Translating gives CASRNPGTEAFF.